The 8 T cell receptor beta chains presented below share a single source sample, sequenced in a study of cytomegalovirus exposure and HLA in healthy donors. The PCR contained 60 Vbeta and 13 Jbeta primers. Sequencing used immunoSEQ multiplex PCR; TCRdb keeps in-frame clones, though not all of them. The sample includes 110,000 or so clones, about three quarters of them seen just once. Sequencing was done on a sample of PBMCs. These receptors came from a woman aged 40 to 55 in good health and CMV-seropositive.

Only a few counts were recorded for this clone. This chain links TRBV4-3 with TRBJ2-2; no reliable D call. V lost 0 bases, J lost 3 bases, and 14 bases lay in between. CDR3 length: 17 residues. Germline V gene sequence: CDR1 LGHNA, CDR2 YSLEER. The CDR3 loop is CASSQDVVEAYTGELFF. In nucleotides, the CDR3 is TGCGCCAGCAGCCAAGATGTAGTCGAGGCCTACACCGGGGAGCTGTTTTTT.

The V gene is TRBV7-9, the J gene TRBJ2-3, with D maybe TRBD2 (5 bases). Trimming left V 6 bases short and J 2 bases short, with 12 bases between. Germline V gene sequence: CDR1 SEHNR, CDR2 FQNEAQ (reference sequence). The CDR3 consists of 14 residues. The CDR3: CASSTTGVTDTQYF. CDR3 bases: TGTGCCAGCAGTACTACCGGGGTCACAGATACGCAGTATTTT.

This chain connects TRBV10-2 to TRBJ2-7, with 7 bases aligning to TRBD2. This CDR3 contains 15 residues. Germline V gene data show CDR1 as WSHSY and CDR2 as SAAADI. V trimming: 3 bases; J trimming: 2 bases; junction bases outside the gene matches: 7. The CDR3 region is CASSDRGDPTYEQYF. DNA of the CDR3: TGCGCCAGCAGTGACCGGGGGGACCCTACCTACGAGCAGTACTTC.

CDR3 sequence: CASSAHPGQGGNTIYF. DNA of the CDR3: TGTGCCAGCAGCGCGCACCCCGGACAGGGTGGAAACACCATATATTTT. The chain couples TRBV7-6 to TRBJ1-3, with 8 nucleotides matching TRBD1. The germline gives CDR1 SGHVS, CDR2 FNYEAQ. The V segment lost 5 bases and the J segment 3 bases; nucleotides outside the gene matches: 9. The CDR3 totals 16 residues.

The chain employs TRBV5-4 and TRBJ2-5, with D possibly matching TRBD2 (7 bases). This CDR3 region has 15 residues. Per the germline V gene, CDR1 is SGHNT and CDR2 is YYREEE (reference sequence). V gave up 3 bases and J gave up 7 bases, with 19 bases separating them. The CDR3 coding sequence is TGTGCCAGCAGCTCTGGTGGGGGGGGCTTCTCGACCCAGTACTTC. Its protein is CASSSGGGGFSTQYF.

The chain combines TRBV28 with TRBJ1-1; TRBD1 might be the D (5 bases). Trimming pared 5 bases from V and 11 bases from J, leaving 12 bases between. The CDR3 extends over 11 amino acids. Germline CDR1 and CDR2: MDHEN and SYDVKM. The CDR3 loop is CASSEAGSAFF. CDR3 nucleotide sequence: TGTGCCAGCAGTGAAGCAGGGTCTGCTTTCTTT. Filled out from reference TRBV28 and TRBJ1-1, the complete variable domain reads DVKVTQSSRYLVKRTGEKVFLECVQDMDHENMFWYRQDPGLGLRLIYFSYDVKMKEKGDIPEGYSVSREKKERFSLILESASTNQTSMYLCASSEAGSAFFGQGTRLTVV.

V is TRBV2 and J is TRBJ1-6, with 9 bases aligning to TRBD1. The J segment lost 6 bases and the V segment lost 4 bases, leaving 4 bases of the junction unmatched. The CDR3 consists of 15 residues. CDR1 is SNHLY, CDR2 FYNNEI, per germline. This CDR3 reads CASSAQGAGNSPLHF. In nucleotides, the CDR3 is TGTGCCAGCAGTGCACAGGGGGCGGGTAATTCACCCCTCCACTTT.

This clone was seen only once. The J gene is TRBJ2-1, the V gene TRBV9; TRBD2 is a possible D gene (6 bases). V lost 5 bases and J lost 5, with 14 bases in between. The CDR3 spans 14 residues. CDR1 and CDR2 (germline): SGDLS, YYNGEE. CDR3: CASRPGRGDNEQFF. The CDR3 DNA reads TGTGCCAGCAGGCCGGGGCGGGGAGACAATGAGCAGTTCTTC.